This T cell receptor beta chain was captured in a study of PD-1 blockade in mismatch repair-deficient tumors. Background on the study: Enrolled about 2013-2017, patients had progressing, pretreated mismatch repair-deficient cancers of around 12 types.

PCR or immunohistochemistry showed mismatch repair deficiency in every enrolled patient. TCRs were sequenced from three patients responding to pembrolizumab. General observations from the study: Tumor-resident clones, often undetectable pretreatment in blood, expanded then contracted after pembrolizumab.

The CDR3 covers 13 residues. V was cut by 0 bases and J by 8 bases, with 10 bases left in between. Germline V gene sequence: CDR1 SEHNR, CDR2 FQNEAQ (reference sequence). A note on this clone: The antigen is unknown.

Libraries were prepared by immunoSEQ multiplex PCR; TCRdb keeps only in-frame clonotypes and omits some of them. The sample contains 40,000 to 65,000 clones, over 70% of which appear only once. Source: peripheral blood, taken approximately 20 weeks after starting pembrolizumab. The chain couples TRBV7-9 to TRBJ1-2; D gene ambiguous. The TCR sequence derives from an adult with mismatch repair-deficient cancer. The CDR3 region has the DNA TGTGCCAGCAGCTTAGCGGCGGGTAGAGGCTACACCTTC. Translating gives CASSLAAGRGYTF. The full variable domain, its missing parts supplied by reference TRBV7-9 and TRBJ1-2, is DTGVSQNPRHKITKRGQNVTFRCDPISEHNRLYWYRQTLGQGPEFLTYFQNEAQLEKSRLLSDRFSAERPKGSFSTLEIQRTEQGDSAMYLCASSLAAGRGYTFGSGTRLTVV.